One and the same sample provided the 14 T cell receptor beta chains below, sequenced in a study of T cell repertoires in cytomegalovirus infection. TCRdb used MiXCR to reprocess the reads, holding one entry per CDR3 protein. The table includes under 200,000 distinct CDR3 sequences, 28% detected once. Sequencing was carried out using PBMCs. The source is a human donor in good health (CMV status not recorded). Some clones in this sample may be carry-over from other donors' samples.

With regard to this clonotype: A much larger clone differs from this one at a single base, so this may be a read error. The gene calls are TRBV7-2 and TRBJ1-2; TRBD1 matches 11 bases. The CDR3 has 15 amino acids. V dropped 7 bases and J dropped 7; count of bases not matched to a gene: 11. The germline V gene has CDR1 SGHTA and CDR2 FQGNSA. This chain's CDR3 is CASIDGGQGAGGYTF. CDR3 in DNA: TGTGCCAGCATCGATGGAGGACAGGGGGCGGGTGGCTACACCTTC.

The gene calls are TRBV7-6 and TRBJ2-3; 7 bases are shared with TRBD1. The V segment lost 10 bases and the J segment 1 base; nucleotides outside the gene matches: 14. Looked up from germline, CDR1 is SGHVS and CDR2 is FNYEAQ. The CDR3 has 16 amino acids. In nucleotides, the CDR3 is TGTGCCATAATCTCCGGACAGGCCTCTGGCACAGATACGCAGTATTTT. Amino acid sequence: CAIISGQASGTDTQYF. The variable domain in full, with the rest retrieved from reference TRBV7-6 and TRBJ2-3, is GAGVSQSPRYKVTKRGQDVALRCDPISGHVSLYWYRQALGQGPEFLTYFNYEAQQDKSGLPNDRFSAERPEGSISTLTIQRTEQRDSAMYRCAIISGQASGTDTQYFGPGTRLTVL.

This clonotype has more than one count but fewer than ten. This rearrangement joins TRBV7-6 to TRBJ1-1; a possible D gene is TRBD1 (5 bases). The CDR3 is 12 amino acids. Trimming removed 4 bases at V and 6 bases at J, with 9 bases between. Germline CDR1 is SGHVS and CDR2 is FNYEAQ. The CDR3 coding sequence is TGTGCCAGCAGCTCAGCGGGGGCTGAAGCTTTCTTT. Translation: CASSSAGAEAFF.

A remark on this clonotype: This sequence may be a read error, since a much larger clone differs from it by one base. The gene calls are TRBV6-4 and TRBJ2-2, with D tentatively TRBD2 (5 bases). The germline V gene encodes CDR1 MRHNA and CDR2 SNTAGT. The CDR3 spans 13 residues. CDR3 DNA: TGTGCCAGCAGTGGATCGAACACCGGGGAGCTGTCTTTT. Translating it yields CASSGSNTGELSF.

This chain uses TRBV5-6 with TRBJ2-1, with TRBD2 identical over 13 bases. Trimming took 3 bases from V and 7 from J; bases not matched to a gene: 7. CDR3 length equals 16 residues. Per the germline V gene, CDR1 is SGHDT and CDR2 is YYEEEE. For the CDR3, the DNA is TGTGCCAGCAGCTCGTATCCGGGACTAGCGGGAAATGAGCAGTTCTTC. Its protein is CASSSYPGLAGNEQFF.

The chain recombines TRBV6-1 with TRBJ2-5; D is unclear. The CDR3 consists of 13 residues. V was cut by 3 bases and J by 5 bases, with 10 bases left in between. In germline, CDR1 is MNHNS, CDR2 SASEGT. The CDR3 bases are TGTGCCAGCAGTGAGATGGCCCGCGAGACCCAGTACTTC. Its translation is CASSEMARETQYF.

The chain joins TRBV5-5 to TRBJ1-2, with a tentative D call TRBD1 (6 bases). The germline gives CDR1 SGHKS, CDR2 YYEKEE (reference sequence). V lost 3 bases and J lost 4, with 16 bases in between. The CDR3 contains 15 residues. CDR3 sequence: CASSSGGQASYGYTF. Here the CDR3 DNA reads TGTGCCAGCAGCTCCGGGGGGCAGGCCAGCTATGGCTACACCTTC.

As concerns this clonotype: A clone one base away is much larger, so this may be a read error. The chain recombines TRBV7-2 with TRBJ2-3; 12 bases are a match to TRBD2. The CDR3 is 18 residues long. Germline V gene data show CDR1 as SGHTA and CDR2 as FQGNSA. The CDR3 DNA sequence: TGTGCCAGCAGCTTAAACCCAACTAGCGGGGGGCCCACAGATACGAAGTATTTT. Amino acids: CASSLNPTSGGPTDTKYF.

This rearrangement joins TRBV7-2 to TRBJ2-1; 8 bases agree with TRBD2. Trimming cost V 5 bases and J 2 bases; bases outside gene matches: 5. The CDR3 length is 15 residues. The germline V gene has CDR1 SGHTA and CDR2 FQGNSA. The chain's CDR3 is CASSQTGGAYNEQFF. The CDR3 bases are TGTGCCAGCAGCCAAACGGGGGGGGCCTACAATGAGCAGTTCTTC. The complete variable domain, with remaining parts taken from reference TRBV7-2 and TRBJ2-1, reads GAGVSQSPSNKVTEKGKDVELRCDPISGHTALYWYRQSLGQGLEFLIYFQGNSAPDKSGLPSDRFSAERTGGSVSTLTIQRTQQEDSAVYLCASSQTGGAYNEQFFGPGTRLTVL.

This chain links TRBV20-1 with TRBJ2-1; D possibly uses TRBD1 or TRBD2 (5 bases each). Trimming pared 7 bases from V and 7 bases from J, leaving 14 bases between. Germline assignment: CDR1 DFQATT and CDR2 SNEGSKA (reference sequence). This CDR3 has 12 amino acids. The CDR3 DNA follows: TGCAGTGGGGGGAGAGCGACAAATGAGCAGTTCTTC. This encodes CSGGRATNEQFF.

This clonotype has a handful of counts. The chain carries TRBV7-2 and TRBJ2-2; 8 bases fit TRBD2. The trim removed 4 bases at V and 0 bases at J, leaving 4 bases unmatched. The CDR3 sequence is 16 residues long. CDR1 and CDR2 from the germline V gene are SGHTA and FQGNSA. The CDR3 protein is CASSSRRGANTGELFF. The CDR3 nucleotides read TGTGCCAGCAGCTCTCGGCGGGGGGCGAACACCGGGGAGCTGTTTTTT.

This clonotype was counted only a few times. V and J are TRBV20-1 and TRBJ2-2; unclear D gene. The germline V gene encodes CDR1 DFQATT and CDR2 SNEGSKA (reference sequence). CDR3 length: 12 amino acids. Trimming left V 2 bases short and J 4 bases short, with 5 bases between. CDR3 DNA: TGCAGTGCTAGACGGTCCACCGGGGAGCTGTTTTTT. Protein: CSARRSTGELFF.

This clonotype has ten or more counts. This rearrangement joins TRBV7-2 to TRBJ1-2; D unclear. The V and J ends lost 5 bases and 5 bases respectively, with 24 bases between them. This CDR3 has 17 amino acids. Looked up from germline, CDR1 is SGHTA and CDR2 is FQGNSA. The CDR3 bases are TGTGCCAGCAGCCTAAACGTTCAGGAGATAACCCCTTATGGCTACACCTTC. Translation: CASSLNVQEITPYGYTF.

This clonotype has just a few counts. This chain connects TRBV7-9 to TRBJ2-7, with TRBD2 identical over 7 bases. The CDR3 contains 15 residues. Germline trimming cut 6 bases from V and 4 bases from J; bases unmatched to any gene: 12. Germline values: CDR1 SEHNR, CDR2 FQNEAQ (reference sequence). CDR3 nucleotides: TGTGCCAGCAGTTCCCCTGGGGGGGAGAGGTACGAGCAGTACTTC. The encoded protein is CASSSPGGERYEQYF.